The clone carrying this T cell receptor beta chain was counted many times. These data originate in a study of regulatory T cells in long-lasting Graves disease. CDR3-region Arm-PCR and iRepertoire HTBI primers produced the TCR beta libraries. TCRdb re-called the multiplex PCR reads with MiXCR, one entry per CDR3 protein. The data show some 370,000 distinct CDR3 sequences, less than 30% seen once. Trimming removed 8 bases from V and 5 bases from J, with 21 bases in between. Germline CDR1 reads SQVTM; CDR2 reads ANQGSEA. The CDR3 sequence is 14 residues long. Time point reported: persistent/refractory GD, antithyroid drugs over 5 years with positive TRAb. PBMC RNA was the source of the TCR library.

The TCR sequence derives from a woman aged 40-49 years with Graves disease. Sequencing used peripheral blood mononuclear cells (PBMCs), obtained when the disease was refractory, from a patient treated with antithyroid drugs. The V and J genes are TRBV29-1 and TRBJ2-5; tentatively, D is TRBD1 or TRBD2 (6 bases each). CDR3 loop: CSLRIGGRGETQYF. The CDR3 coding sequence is TGCAGCTTGAGAATTGGGGGGCGTGGGGAGACCCAGTACTTC.